Each of the 5 T cell receptor beta chains below was sequenced from the same sample in a study of patients and donors after allogeneic stem cell transplantation. TCRdb re-analysed the RT-PCR reads in MiXCR, keeping a single row per CDR3 protein. The sample lists roughly 940,000 distinct CDR3 sequences, approximately 19% occurring once. The sequencing sample was made of blood, either unsorted or a sorted T cell fraction (not recorded which). Receptors originate from a human donor who was either an allogeneic HSCT recipient or a stem cell or donor lymphocyte infusion donor (not recorded which). It is not recorded whose cells these are; they may come from a transplant donor.

The chain links TRBV6-2 or TRBV6-3 to TRBJ1-6, with 7 positions matching TRBD1. The V and J ends lost 4 bases and 8 bases, in that order; junction bases with no gene match: 5. CDR1 and CDR2 (germline): MNHEY, SVGEGT. CDR3 length: 14 residues. The CDR3 DNA sequence: TGTGCCAGCAGTTCGGGACAGATCTATTCACCCCTCCACTTT. Amino acids: CASSSGQIYSPLHF.

This clonotype was found many times. This sequence joins TRBV12-3 or TRBV12-4 and TRBJ1-4, with TRBD1 identical over 7 bases. This CDR3 has 15 residues. V trimming: 4 bases; J trimming: 10 bases; junction bases outside the gene matches: 12. The CDR3 spells CASSSDDREPGKLFF. CDR3 nucleotides: TGTGCCAGCAGTTCTGACGACAGGGAGCCTGGAAAACTGTTTTTT.

This clonotype was picked up a small number of times. The chain employs TRBV2 and TRBJ2-1; the match to TRBD2 covers 8 bases. The CDR3 extends over 13 amino acids. Germline V gives CDR1 SNHLY, CDR2 FYNNEI. V gave up 6 bases and J gave up 7 bases; unmatched junction bases: 5. CDR3 in amino acids: CASRMTSVNEQFF. As DNA, the CDR3 is TGTGCCAGCAGGATGACTAGCGTGAATGAGCAGTTCTTC.

The rearrangement uses TRBV12-3 or TRBV12-4 and TRBJ2-1, with a possible D match to TRBD2 (6 bases). V lost 5 bases and J 8 bases, leaving 10 bases between the germline ends. The length of the CDR3 is 12 residues. The CDR3 is CASSVTSYEQFF. DNA of the CDR3: TGTGCCAGCAGTGTAACTAGCTATGAGCAGTTCTTC.

Ten or more counts support this clonotype. The chain combines TRBV24-1 with TRBJ2-1; 10 nucleotides align to TRBD2. Germline V gives CDR1 KGHDR, CDR2 SFDVKD. The junction had 3 bases not matched to a gene; V was cut back by 1 base and J by 4 bases. The CDR3 is 16 amino acids. Written as DNA, the CDR3 is TGTGCCACCAGTGATTTAGCGGGAGGGCCTTACAATGAGCAGTTCTTC. It specifies CATSDLAGGPYNEQFF.